The 11 T cell receptor beta chains listed next were all sequenced from one sample in a study (dated by TCRdb to about 2016). The library was produced with RT-PCR. Sequencer: Illumina MiSeq. TCRdb handled the public reads itself, with Q25 trimming in fastp and clone calling in MiXCR, and kept productive beta chains. Each record represents a unique CDR3 protein, reported with the most common genes and DNA among its rows. The sample yields hundreds of thousands of distinct CDR3 sequences; more than 13% were counted once. 3.6% of the sample is in the top ten clones. Sequences were obtained from memory CD4+ T cells from blood. These receptors all stem from a female donor in good health, serving as a healthy control.

The J gene is TRBJ2-2, the V gene TRBV28, with D tentatively TRBD1 or TRBD2 (6 bases each). Germline V gene data show CDR1 as MDHEN and CDR2 as SYDVKM. The length of the CDR3 is 12 residues. V was pared by 10 bases and J by 6 bases, with 12 bases between. CDR3 coding DNA: TGTGCCATCCGAAGGGGGGCCGGGGAGCTGTTTTTT. Residues: CAIRRGAGELFF.

This clonotype has more than one count but fewer than ten. The chain combines TRBV7-2 with TRBJ2-1; D may be TRBD2 (6 bases). Germline loops: CDR1 SGHTA, CDR2 FQGNSA. V was cut by 7 bases and J by 7 bases, with 17 bases left in between. This CDR3 contains 14 residues. The CDR3 is CASIPGLVTNEQFF. CDR3 sequence (DNA): TGTGCCAGCATCCCGGGACTGGTGACGAATGAGCAGTTCTTC.

The chain has TRBV6-6 and TRBJ1-1; 12 nucleotides agree with TRBD1. CDR3 length: 15 residues. V was clipped by 2 bases and J by 4 bases; unmatched bases: 2. CDR1 and CDR2 (germline): MNHNY, SVGAGI (reference sequence). The DNA for the CDR3 is TGTGCCAGCAGTTACCCGGGACAGGGGGCCACTGAAGCTTTCTTT. It codes for CASSYPGQGATEAFF.

At least ten counts were recorded for this clonotype. The genes are TRBV7-2 and TRBJ2-3; 11 bases are shared with TRBD2. The CDR3 contains 14 residues. The germline gives CDR1 SGHTA, CDR2 FQGNSA. Unmatched junction bases numbered 5, after V lost 7 bases and J lost 5 bases. The CDR3 nucleotides read TGTGCCAGCAACTTCGGGACTAGCGGAGATACGCAGTATTTT. It encodes CASNFGTSGDTQYF. The full variable domain, in which reference TRBV7-2 and TRBJ2-3 provide the parts outside the CDR3, is GAGVSQSPSNKVTEKGKDVELRCDPISGHTALYWYRQSLGQGLEFLIYFQGNSAPDKSGLPSDRFSAERTGGSVSTLTIQRTQQEDSAVYLCASNFGTSGDTQYFGPGTRLTVL.

The chain has TRBV5-6 and TRBJ1-6; 7 bases match TRBD1. V lost 4 bases, J lost 7 bases, and 11 bases stayed unmatched. Germline lookup yields CDR1 SGHDT and CDR2 YYEEEE. CDR3 length equals 16 residues. DNA for the CDR3: TGTGCCAGCAGCCCCGGACAGGCCCAAAGGAATTCACCCCTCCACTTT. Translating it yields CASSPGQAQRNSPLHF.

This clonotype was seen at least ten times. The V gene is TRBV7-9, the J gene TRBJ2-1; D gene unclear. The CDR3 runs to 12 residues. Per the germline V gene, CDR1 is SEHNR and CDR2 is FQNEAQ (reference sequence). Trimming took off 2 bases at V and 7 bases at J, with 6 bases between the two ends. The DNA for the CDR3 is TGTGCCAGCAGCTTACATGGAAATGAGCAGTTCTTC. Translation: CASSLHGNEQFF.

Comment on this clonotype: A much larger clone differs by one base, so this may be a read error. The CDR3 does not end in the conserved phenylalanine or tryptophan, so this is likely a read error. The chain links TRBV6-5 to TRBJ2-7; 7 bases are shared with TRBD2. This CDR3 has 14 amino acids. Germline loops: CDR1 MNHEY, CDR2 SVGAGI. V was pared by 2 bases and J by 4 bases, with 5 bases of the junction left unmatched. CDR3 sequence (DNA): TGTGCCAGCAGTTACACGGGAGGAGGGTACGAGCAGTACCTC. Its translation: CASSYTGGGYEQYL.

This clonotype was counted between two and nine times. The chain combines TRBV5-1 with TRBJ2-7; TRBD1 agrees at 9 bases. This CDR3 has 15 residues. Germline values: CDR1 SGHRS, CDR2 YFSETQ. The V gene end was trimmed by 0 bases and the J gene end by 5 bases; junction bases not matched to a gene: 6. The CDR3 coding sequence is TGCGCCAGCAGCTTGGCCTTGGGACAGGGCGACGAGCAGTACTTC. It yields the protein CASSLALGQGDEQYF.

This clonotype occurred a few times. The chain joins TRBV20-1 to TRBJ1-2; no reliable D call. The V end lost 8 bases, the J end lost 0 bases, and 10 bases lay between the germline ends. This CDR3 spans 12 amino acids. Germline CDR1 and CDR2: DFQATT and SNEGSKA (reference sequence). CDR3 protein: CSNIGSNYGYTF. The CDR3 DNA reads TGCAGTAACATCGGCTCTAACTATGGCTACACCTTC.

Many counts were recorded for this clonotype. CDR3 loop: CASSPRGSDTQYF. The CDR3 DNA sequence: TGTGCCAGCAGCCCCCGAGGATCGGATACGCAGTATTTT. The chain couples TRBV27 to TRBJ2-3; D not certain. Germline V gene sequence: CDR1 MNHEY, CDR2 SMNVEV (reference sequence). With 6 bases removed from V and 6 bases from J, the gap between germline ends came to 13 bases. The CDR3 covers 13 residues.

V is TRBV6-5 and J is TRBJ2-7; TRBD1 matches 11 bases. V was pared by 8 bases and J by 6 bases, with 6 bases of the junction left unmatched. There are 13 residues in the CDR3. Per germline, CDR1 MNHEY and CDR2 SVGAGI. CDR3 DNA: TGTGCCAGCCGGGGACAGGGGGTTCGCGAGCAGTACTTC. Amino acid sequence: CASRGQGVREQYF.